Presented here are 8 T cell receptor beta chains from one specimen sequenced in a study of T cells in Graves' hyperthyroidism and ophthalmopathy (dated by TCRdb to 2018 to 2020). The library came from multiplex PCR. The reads were generated on an Illumina HiSeq 2000. The TCR beta CDR3 regions were amplified from RNA transcripts. The first round of RT-PCR for the TCR CDR3 was performed with the HTBI primer set and the Qiagen OneStep RT-PCR kit. TCRdb reran the public reads through fastp at Q25 and MiXCR, keeping productive beta chains. Each record represents a unique CDR3 protein, reported with the most common genes and DNA among its rows. This sample comprises about 200,000 distinct CDR3 sequences, about a sixth of them detected only once. Together, the top ten hold roughly 44% of the sample. Sample: blood. The receptor set was obtained from a man in his forties with Graves' hyperthyroidism.

This clonotype was picked up many times. This chain connects TRBV7-8 to TRBJ1-1, with TRBD1 matching 9 bases. J lost 4 bases, V lost 6 bases, and 12 bases had no gene match. This CDR3 region has 16 residues. Germline-derived CDR1 and CDR2 are SGHVS and FQNEAQ. CDR3 coding DNA: TGTGCCAGCAGTACGGGACAGGGAAGTTGGGGCACTGAAGCTTTCTTT. Protein sequence: CASSTGQGSWGTEAFF.

In this sample, this clonotype turned up many times. V is TRBV18 and J is TRBJ2-7; D is unresolved. Germline assignment: CDR1 KGHSH and CDR2 LQKENI. This CDR3 region has 13 residues. Deletions cut 2 bases from V and 3 bases from J, with 8 bases between. The CDR3 loop reads CASSPSNYYEQYF. CDR3 DNA: TGTGCCAGCTCACCATCTAACTACTACGAGCAGTACTTC.

This chain links TRBV12-3 or TRBV12-4 with TRBJ2-1; D ambiguous. The CDR3 runs to 13 residues. With 4 bases removed from V and 13 bases from J, the gap between germline ends came to 17 bases. The chain's CDR3 is CASSSMTPVEQFF. The CDR3 coding sequence is TGTGCCAGCAGTTCGATGACCCCAGTAGAACAGTTCTTC.

V is TRBV19 and J is TRBJ1-1; 7 bases are shared with TRBD1. Unmatched junction bases numbered 4, after V lost 2 bases and J lost 1 base. Germline CDR1 LNHDA, CDR2 SQIVND (reference sequence). The CDR3 loop spans 15 amino acids. As DNA, the CDR3 is TGTGCCAGTAGTATAACCGGGACAGCGAACACTGAAGCTTTCTTT. This gives the protein CASSITGTANTEAFF.

This clonotype has ten or more counts. The V call is TRBV11-2, the J call TRBJ1-1, with a possible D match to TRBD1 (5 bases). Per the germline V gene, CDR1 is SGHAT and CDR2 is FQNNGV. CDR3 length equals 12 residues. The V end was cut by 2 bases, the J end by 7 bases, with 8 bases between. CDR3 nucleotide sequence: TGTGCCAGCAGCTTATTTGGGGGTGAAGCTTTCTTT. This gives the protein CASSLFGGEAFF.

This clonotype has ten or more counts. The V gene is TRBV10-2, the J gene TRBJ2-7; D is unclear. Germline V gene data show CDR1 as WSHSY and CDR2 as SAAADI. The CDR3 has 14 amino acids. V shed 7 bases and J shed 0 bases, with 13 bases lying between them. The CDR3 loop reads CASIGLASSYEQYF. As DNA, the CDR3 is TGCGCCAGCATAGGGCTGGCAAGCTCCTACGAGCAGTACTTC.

Many counts were recorded for this clonotype. The chain recombines TRBV4-3 with TRBJ2-7, with TRBD1 identical over 7 bases. V was clipped by 0 bases and J by 0 bases; unmatched bases: 2. Looked up from germline, CDR1 is LGHNA and CDR2 is YSLEER. This CDR3 is built from 15 residues. The CDR3 sequence: CASSQDAGGSYEQYF. The CDR3 nucleotides are TGCGCCAGCAGCCAAGATGCAGGGGGCTCCTACGAGCAGTACTTC.

This clonotype has a count of ten or more. The V and J genes are TRBV28 and TRBJ1-1; D might be TRBD1 (5 bases). This CDR3 contains 11 residues. The V and J ends lost 3 bases and 6 bases respectively, with 5 bases between them. Germline CDR1 reads MDHEN; CDR2 reads SYDVKM. CDR3 DNA: TGTGCCAGCAGTTTGGGGGCTGAAGCTTTCTTT. Protein sequence: CASSLGAEAFF.